This record covers a single T cell receptor beta chain. Its antigen is unidentified. Germline-derived CDR1 and CDR2 are SGHAT and FQNNGV. Germline trimming cut 7 bases from V and 3 bases from J; bases unmatched to any gene: 8. The CDR3 consists of 15 residues. The data were obtained in a study of beta chain features in type 1 diabetes. The isolated RNA, all of it, was reverse transcribed, so expressed TCRB transcripts were what got sequenced. The method was immunoSEQ multiplex PCR; TCRdb's version includes in-frame clones alone and lacks a portion of them. The repertoire holds 240,000 or so clones, with around 13% as singletons. Study observations and caveats: Among all four CD4+ subsets, Type 1 diabetes patients had TCRB CDR3s that were moderately but significantly shorter.

The clonotype originates from a man aged 25-45 years with type 1 diabetes. Source material: naive CD4+ T cells from blood. The chain combines TRBV11-2 with TRBJ2-1, with 8 bases identical to TRBD2. In DNA form, the CDR3 reads TGTGCCAGCACCACAAGACTAGCGAACTACAATGAGCAGTTCTTC. This translates into CASTTRLANYNEQFF.